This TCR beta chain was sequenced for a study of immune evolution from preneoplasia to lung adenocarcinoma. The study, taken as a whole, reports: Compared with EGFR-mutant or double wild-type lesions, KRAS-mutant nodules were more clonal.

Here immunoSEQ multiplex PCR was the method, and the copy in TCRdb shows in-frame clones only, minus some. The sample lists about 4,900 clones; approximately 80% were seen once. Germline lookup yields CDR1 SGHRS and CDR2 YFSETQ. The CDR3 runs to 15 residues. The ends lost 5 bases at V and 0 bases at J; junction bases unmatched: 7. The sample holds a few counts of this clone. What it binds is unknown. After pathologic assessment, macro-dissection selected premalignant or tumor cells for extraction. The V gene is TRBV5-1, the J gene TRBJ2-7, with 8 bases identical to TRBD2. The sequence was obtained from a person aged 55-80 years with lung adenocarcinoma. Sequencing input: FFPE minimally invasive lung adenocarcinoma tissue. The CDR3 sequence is CASRSTSGSSYEQYF. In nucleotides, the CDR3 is TGCGCCAGCAGATCCACTAGCGGCAGCTCCTACGAGCAGTACTTC.